These 24 T cell receptor beta chains were all obtained from the same sample, sequenced in a study of CD8+CD57+ T cells in acquired aplastic anemia. Both TCR beta VDJ combination and CDR3 sequence profiling were carried out. Genomic DNA was the template for this profiling. TCRdb re-analysed the reads in MiXCR, keeping a single row per CDR3 protein. This table holds a few hundred thousand distinct CDR3 sequences, about two thirds found once. The sample comprised sorted CD4+, CD8+, or CD8+CD57+ T cells (not recorded which) from PBMCs. These receptors originate from a human donor in good health, serving as a control.

In the case of this clonotype: The junction departs from the called germline gene at one end, perhaps through a read error. J is TRBJ2-5 and V is TRBV9; a possible D gene is TRBD2 (6 bases). The CDR3 extends over 14 amino acids. Per germline, CDR1 SGDLS and CDR2 YYNGEE. CDR3 sequence: CASSREEGEGAPDF. CDR3 in DNA: TGTGCCAGCAGTCGAGAGGAGGGAGAGGGAGCCCCAGACTTC. Together with reference TRBV9 and TRBJ2-5, the CDR3 gives the full variable domain: DSGVTQTPKHLITATGQRVTLRCSPRSGDLSVYWYQQSLDQGLQFLIQYYNGEERAKGNILERFSAQQFPDLHSELNLSSLELGDSALYFCASSREEGEGAPDFGPGTRLLVL.

This sequence joins TRBV7-9 and TRBJ1-2; D is possibly TRBD1 (6 bases). V was pared by 4 bases and J by 4 bases, with 7 bases between. Germline CDR1 is SEHNR and CDR2 is FQNEAQ (reference sequence). This CDR3 has 12 residues. The CDR3 region has the DNA TGTGCCAGCAGCTGGGACATCTATGGCTACACCTTC. It encodes CASSWDIYGYTF.

The rearrangement uses TRBV29-1 and TRBJ2-1; D not resolved. The germline V and J ends were trimmed by 8 bases and 8 bases, with 16 bases remaining between them. The germline V gene has CDR1 SQVTM and CDR2 ANQGSEA. The CDR3 has 12 amino acids. CDR3: CSSSADGDEQFF. CDR3 sequence (DNA): TGCAGCAGCAGCGCCGACGGCGATGAGCAGTTCTTC.

This clonotype was observed at least ten times. The rearrangement links TRBV3-1 to TRBJ2-3; D gene unclear. CDR1 is LGHDT, CDR2 YNNKEL, per germline (reference sequence). The ends were cut back, 0 bases at V and 6 bases at J, with 7 bases in the middle. This CDR3 spans 13 amino acids. CDR3 in DNA: TGTGCCAGCAGCCAAGATGTGGGGGATACGCAGTATTTT. This translates into CASSQDVGDTQYF.

The sample holds many counts of this clonotype. The chain recombines TRBV20-1 with TRBJ1-2; 7 bases are a match to TRBD1. Trimming cost V 0 bases and J 7 bases; bases outside gene matches: 5. The germline gives CDR1 DFQATT, CDR2 SNEGSKA (reference sequence). CDR3 length equals 13 residues. CDR3 region: CSARDRGGGGYTF. The CDR3 DNA sequence: TGCAGTGCTAGAGATCGAGGGGGCGGTGGCTACACCTTC.

The rearrangement links TRBV5-4 to TRBJ1-1, with D perhaps TRBD1 (5 bases). This CDR3 region has 16 residues. CDR1 SGHNT and CDR2 YYREEE come from the germline V gene (reference sequence). Trimming cost V 8 bases and J 3 bases, with 23 bases left between them. CDR3 amino acids: CASSMGGAGTYTEAFF. Written as DNA, the CDR3 is TGTGCCAGTAGTATGGGGGGTGCAGGGACCTACACTGAAGCTTTCTTT.

V usage is TRBV5-1 and J usage is TRBJ1-1; weak D call: TRBD1 (5 bases). This CDR3 is 16 amino acids long. V was cut by 0 bases and J by 3 bases, with 15 bases left in between. Germline V gene data show CDR1 as SGHRS and CDR2 as YFSETQ. CDR3 bases: TGCGCCAGCAGCTTGGACGGGACCCGTACGGACACTGAAGCTTTCTTT. It is translated as CASSLDGTRTDTEAFF.

V and J are TRBV10-3 and TRBJ2-1, with D possibly being TRBD1 (6 bases). The better agreement between TRBJ2-7 and the DNA end casts doubt on the J call. Germline V gene lookup returns CDR1 ENHRY and CDR2 SYGVKD. This CDR3 comprises 14 residues. The CDR3 DNA follows: TGTGCCATCAGTACGAGGACAGAGGTCAACGAGCAGTACTTC. Protein sequence: CAISTRTEVNEQYF.

Turning to this clonotype: Likely a read error: the CDR3 ends without its conserved phenylalanine or tryptophan. The DNA is left out, because the CDR3 cannot be placed on it with certainty; the CDR3 is given as TCRdb lists it. The chain links TRBV2 to TRBJ1-2. Germline V gene data show CDR1 as SNHLY and CDR2 as FYNNEI. Including both end residues, the CDR3 is 13 amino acids long. CDR3 in amino acids: CASSETSANHFTY.

Comments on this clonotype: This likely comes from a read error, as the CDR3 has no conserved phenylalanine or tryptophan at its end. The rearrangement joins TRBV11-2 to TRBJ2-1; D is ambiguous. V was trimmed by 5 bases and J by 1 base, leaving 12 bases between them. CDR3 length: 15 amino acids. Germline values: CDR1 SGHAT, CDR2 FQNNGV. CDR3 region: CASSVRKESYNEQFS. The CDR3 DNA follows: TGTGCCAGCAGCGTACGAAAAGAGTCCTACAATGAGCAGTTCTCC.

Comments on this clonotype: The CDR3 carries no conserved terminal phenylalanine or tryptophan, so it likely arises from a read error. The DNA is left out, because the CDR3 cannot be placed on it with certainty; the CDR3 is given as TCRdb lists it. This chain links TRBV7-3 with TRBJ2-7; the D call of TRBD2 is as the table states it, not checked on the DNA. The V gene's germline CDR1 is SGHTA and CDR2 FQGTGA. The CDR3 extends over 14 residues, inclusive of both ends. This CDR3 reads CATSIEGEGYEQHS.

The chain links TRBV29-1 to TRBJ2-5; tentatively, D is TRBD2 (7 bases). Per germline, CDR1 SQVTM and CDR2 ANQGSEA. The CDR3 is 13 amino acids. V was cut by 4 bases and J by 4 bases, with 13 bases left in between. CDR3: CSVGGGARETQYF. CDR3 bases: TGCAGCGTTGGGGGGGGGGCCCGAGAGACCCAGTACTTC.

The rearrangement uses TRBV5-1 and TRBJ2-2; 8 bases align to TRBD1. This CDR3 contains 16 residues. The germline CDR1 and CDR2 sequences are SGHRS and YFSETQ. J was trimmed by 6 bases and V by 4 bases; bases with no gene match: 11. CDR3 sequence reads: CASSLLSGGSSGELFF. The CDR3 nucleotides are TGCGCCAGCAGCCTCCTATCAGGGGGCAGCTCCGGGGAGCTGTTTTTT.

The rearrangement links TRBV10-3 to TRBJ1-2; the match to TRBD1 covers 7 bases. There are 14 residues in the CDR3. Trimming cost V 0 bases and J 3 bases; bases outside gene matches: 1. Germline-derived CDR1 and CDR2 are ENHRY and SYGVKD. CDR3: CAISESQGDYGYTF. The CDR3 bases are TGTGCCATCAGTGAGTCGCAGGGGGACTATGGCTACACCTTC.

Concerning this clonotype: A read error may explain this, as a much larger clone is one base away. This chain uses TRBV5-1 with TRBJ1-1; D possibly corresponds to TRBD1 (6 bases). Trimming removed 3 bases at V and 11 bases at J, with 23 bases between. Germline CDR1 is SGHRS and CDR2 is YFSETQ. The CDR3 has 15 residues. The CDR3 nucleotides read TGCGCCAGCAGCTCGAAGACAGGTTCTTTCGAGGCGGCTTTCTTT. It translates to CASSSKTGSFEAAFF.

This clonotype was detected many times. The gene calls are TRBV7-2 and TRBJ2-1; the D is unclear. The CDR3 extends over 15 amino acids. The V and J ends lost 5 bases and 5 bases respectively, with 16 bases between them. Germline CDR1 reads SGHTA; CDR2 reads FQGNSA. The CDR3, as DNA: TGTGCCAGCAGCCCTAACACCGCTTATCACAATGAGCAGTTCTTC. It specifies CASSPNTAYHNEQFF.

The chain has TRBV7-2 and TRBJ2-1; D call uncertain. CDR3 length equals 16 residues. V shed 1 base and J shed 13 bases, with 23 bases lying between them. CDR1 is SGHTA and CDR2 is FQGNSA in the germline V gene. The CDR3, as DNA: TGTGCCAGCAGCTTAGGCAGGAACACTGAAGCTTTCTTTCAGTTCTTC. Its translation: CASSLGRNTEAFFQFF.

The genes are TRBV20-1 and TRBJ2-7; perhaps D is TRBD1 or TRBD2 (5 bases each). V was trimmed by 5 bases and J by 11 bases, leaving 16 bases between them. Germline loops: CDR1 DFQATT, CDR2 SNEGSKA (reference sequence). This CDR3 has 11 residues. The CDR3: CSAGTACVKYF. The DNA for the CDR3 is TGCAGTGCTGGGACCGCCTGCGTGAAGTACTTC.

This chain links TRBV7-3 with TRBJ2-3, with D perhaps TRBD1 (6 bases). Looked up from germline, CDR1 is SGHTA and CDR2 is FQGTGA. Deletions cut 4 bases from V and 3 bases from J, with 17 bases between. The CDR3 consists of 16 residues. The CDR3 DNA is TGTGCCAGCAGCTCACTACATAACAGGGAAACAGATACGCAGTATTTT. It yields the protein CASSSLHNRETDTQYF. Based on the CDR3 plus reference TRBV7-3 and TRBJ2-3, the full variable domain is GAGVSQTPSNKVTEKGKYVELRCDPISGHTALYWYRQSLGQGPEFLIYFQGTGAADDSGLPNDRFFAVRPEGSVSTLKIQRTERGDSAVYLCASSSLHNRETDTQYFGPGTRLTVL.

Concerning this clonotype: The DNA is left out, because the CDR3 cannot be placed on it with certainty; the CDR3 is given as TCRdb lists it. The chain combines TRBV7-2 with TRBJ1-2. Inclusive of both ends, the CDR3 amounts to 16 amino acids. The germline V gene encodes CDR1 SGHTA and CDR2 FQGNSA. CDR3 sequence reads: CATSFGNPPLHFGYTF.

The rearrangement links TRBV2 to TRBJ1-2; D is perhaps TRBD1 (5 bases). V was trimmed by 0 bases and J by 4 bases, leaving 9 bases between them. This CDR3 comprises 14 residues. Germline CDR1 and CDR2: SNHLY and FYNNEI. CDR3 region: CASSEASRAYGYTF. CDR3 in DNA: TGTGCCAGCAGTGAAGCGTCCAGGGCCTATGGCTACACCTTC.

V and J are TRBV2 and TRBJ1-6; D call uncertain. V lost 4 bases and J 8 bases, leaving 15 bases between the germline ends. CDR3 length equals 15 residues. Germline V gene data show CDR1 as SNHLY and CDR2 as FYNNEI. This CDR3 is CASSVDGIPDSPLHF. CDR3 sequence (DNA): TGTGCCAGCAGTGTGGACGGAATTCCCGATTCACCCCTCCACTTT. Using reference TRBV2 and TRBJ1-6 for the parts outside the CDR3, the full variable domain is EPEVTQTPSHQVTQMGQEVILRCVPISNHLYFYWYRQILGQKVEFLVSFYNNEISEKSEIFDDQFSVERPDGSNFTLKIRSTKLEDSAMYFCASSVDGIPDSPLHFGNGTRLTVT.

Written as DNA, the CDR3 is TGTGCCAGCAGCTTAGTTGTCAGCATGAACACTGAAGCCTACACCTTC. Its protein is CASSLVVSMNTEAYTF. The chain combines TRBV7-2 with TRBJ1-2, with no clear D. CDR3 size: 16 residues. Germline V CDR1 and CDR2: SGHTA, FQGNSA. Deletions cut 1 base from V and 10 bases from J, with 22 bases between.

J is TRBJ2-7 and V is TRBV7-3; tentative D call: TRBD2 (5 bases). There are 17 residues in the CDR3. Trimming removed 6 bases at V and 7 bases at J, with 28 bases between. Germline CDR1 SGHTA, CDR2 FQGTGA. CDR3 residues: CASSSSGRTMGSGEQYF. The CDR3 coding sequence is TGTGCCAGCAGTTCAAGCGGCAGGACGATGGGGTCGGGGGAGCAGTACTTC.